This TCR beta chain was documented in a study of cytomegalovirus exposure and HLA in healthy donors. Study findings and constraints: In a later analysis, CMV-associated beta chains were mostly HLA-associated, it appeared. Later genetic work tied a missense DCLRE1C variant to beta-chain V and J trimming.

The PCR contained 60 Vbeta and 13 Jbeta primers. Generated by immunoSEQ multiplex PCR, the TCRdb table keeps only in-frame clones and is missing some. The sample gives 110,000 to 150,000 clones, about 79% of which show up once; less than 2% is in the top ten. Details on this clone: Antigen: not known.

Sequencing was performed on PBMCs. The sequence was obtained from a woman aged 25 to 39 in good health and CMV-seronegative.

The CDR3 bases are TGTGCCAGCAGCTTGTCCCACAGACCTGTCTATGGCTACACCTTC. It is translated as CASSLSHRPVYGYTF. The J gene is TRBJ1-2, the V gene TRBV5-6; D is unresolved. CDR3 length: 15 amino acids. With 1 base removed from V and 4 bases from J, the gap between germline ends came to 14 bases. CDR1 is SGHDT and CDR2 is YYEEEE in the germline V gene. Variable domain in full (rest from reference TRBV5-6 and TRBJ1-2): DAGVTQSPTHLIKTRGQQVTLRCSPKSGHDTVSWYQQALGQGPQFIFQYYEEEERQRGNFPDRFSGHQFPNYSSELNVNALLLGDSALYLCASSLSHRPVYGYTFGSGTRLTVV.